Shown below are 8 T cell receptor beta chains from a single sample sequenced in a study of beta chain features in type 1 diabetes. The entirety of the isolated RNA underwent reverse transcription, so expressed TCRB transcripts were sequenced. Assay used: immunoSEQ multiplex PCR; TCRdb lists only in-frame clones, some missing. The table has about 900,000 clones, roughly a sixth seen once. Sample: naive CD4+ T cells from blood. Source of these receptors: a woman aged 18-29 years in good health.

This clone was seen more than once but under ten times. V is TRBV7-9 and J is TRBJ2-5, with TRBD1 matching over 8 bases. This CDR3 is 15 amino acids long. J lost 3 bases, V lost 6 bases, and 9 bases had no gene match. Germline loops: CDR1 SEHNR, CDR2 FQNEAQ (reference sequence). The CDR3 nucleotides read TGTGCCAGCAGTCATCCGGGACAGGCCAAAGAGACCCAGTACTTC. Translating gives CASSHPGQAKETQYF.

The chain links TRBV11-2 to TRBJ1-1, with TRBD1 matching 9 bases. There are 13 residues in the CDR3. V gave up 5 bases and J gave up 7 bases; unmatched junction bases: 5. CDR1 and CDR2 from the germline V gene are SGHAT and FQNNGV. Written as DNA, the CDR3 is TGTGCCAGCAGCCCGCGACAGGGGGGTGAAGCTTTCTTT. Residues: CASSPRQGGEAFF.

This clone has a handful of counts. Distinct nucleotide sequences in the sample also encode this CDR3. The chain combines TRBV7-2 with TRBJ2-5; D is uncertain. Trimming removed 1 base from V and 1 base from J, with 4 bases in between. This CDR3 has 13 residues. CDR1 is SGHTA and CDR2 is FQGNSA in the germline V gene. The CDR3 sequence is CASSLGIQETQYF. Here the CDR3 DNA reads TGTGCCAGCAGCTTAGGAATCCAAGAGACCCAGTACTTC.

The chain is built from TRBV9 and TRBJ2-5, with TRBD2 as a possible D gene (7 bases). Trimming removed 0 bases from V and 5 bases from J, with 17 bases in between. This CDR3 is built from 16 residues. Germline CDR1 SGDLS, CDR2 YYNGEE. The DNA of the CDR3 is TGTGCCAGCAGCGTAGGCGGGAGTGGGGGCCGGGAGACCCAGTACTTC. It is translated as CASSVGGSGGRETQYF.

The CDR3 loop reads CASSPVSPGETQYF. In DNA, the CDR3 is TGTGCCAGCTCACCAGTTTCACCGGGAGAGACCCAGTACTTC. The chain combines TRBV18 with TRBJ2-5; D is unresolved. With 2 bases removed from V and 4 bases from J, the gap between germline ends came to 11 bases. Germline CDR1 is KGHSH and CDR2 is LQKENI. This CDR3 has 14 residues.

The table lists this clone with a few counts. The V call is TRBV2, the J call TRBJ1-1; D possibly corresponds to TRBD1 (6 bases). This CDR3 is built from 13 residues. The V and J ends lost 8 bases and 4 bases respectively, with 14 bases between them. Germline V lookup: CDR1 SNHLY, CDR2 FYNNEI. The CDR3 loop reads CASSARGTTEAFF. CDR3 DNA sequence: TGTGCCAGCTCTGCTAGGGGGACCACTGAAGCTTTCTTT.

This clone appeared a few times. This chain joins TRBV28 and TRBJ2-5; 9 bases are shared with TRBD2. Trimming took 2 bases from V and 5 from J; bases not matched to a gene: 6. The CDR3 loop spans 15 amino acids. Per germline, CDR1 MDHEN and CDR2 SYDVKM. The CDR3 sequence is CASSLGSGSRETQYF. As DNA, the CDR3 is TGTGCCAGCAGTTTAGGTAGCGGGAGTCGGGAGACCCAGTACTTC.

The table lists this clone with a few counts. The J gene is TRBJ2-3, the V gene TRBV27, with unresolved D. V shed 6 bases and J shed 0 bases, with 13 bases lying between them. The germline V gene encodes CDR1 MNHEY and CDR2 SMNVEV (reference sequence). CDR3 length: 15 amino acids. The CDR3 here is CASRVRHISTDTQYF. The CDR3 DNA is TGTGCCAGCAGGGTGAGGCACATAAGCACAGATACGCAGTATTTT.